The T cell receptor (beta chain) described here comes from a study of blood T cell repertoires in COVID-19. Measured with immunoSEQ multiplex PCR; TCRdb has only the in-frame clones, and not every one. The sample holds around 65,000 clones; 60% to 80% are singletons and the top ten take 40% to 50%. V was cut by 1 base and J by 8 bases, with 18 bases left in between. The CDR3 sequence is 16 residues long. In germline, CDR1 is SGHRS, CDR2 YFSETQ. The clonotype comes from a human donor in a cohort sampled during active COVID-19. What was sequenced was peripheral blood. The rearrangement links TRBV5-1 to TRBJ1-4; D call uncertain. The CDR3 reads CASSLSGFNEIEKLFF. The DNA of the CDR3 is TGCGCCAGCAGCTTGTCAGGTTTTAATGAAATAGAAAAACTGTTTTTT.